A single sample is the source of the 22 T cell receptor beta chains below, sequenced in a study of blood T cell repertoires in COVID-19. Assay used: immunoSEQ multiplex PCR; TCRdb lists only in-frame clones, some missing. The data contain under 350,000 clones, around 90% of them singletons. Sequenced material: peripheral blood. The receptor set was obtained from a man aged 65-85 years with acute or convalescent COVID-19.

This chain joins TRBV7-9 and TRBJ1-1; tentatively, D is TRBD1 (6 bases). CDR1 is SEHNR and CDR2 is FQNEAQ in the germline V gene (reference sequence). This CDR3 comprises 14 residues. Trimming cost V 0 bases and J 5 bases, with 10 bases left between them. The CDR3 loop is CASSLAQGRTEAFF. CDR3 bases: TGTGCCAGCAGCTTAGCACAGGGAAGGACTGAAGCTTTCTTT.

This chain links TRBV5-1 with TRBJ1-1, with D tentatively TRBD1 (5 bases). The germline V gene encodes CDR1 SGHRS and CDR2 YFSETQ. This CDR3 is 14 amino acids long. Between the trimmed V and J ends, which lost 2 bases and 3 bases, there was a span of 11 bases. This CDR3 is CASSLVPGDTEAFF. Here the CDR3 DNA reads TGCGCCAGCAGCTTAGTACCGGGGGACACTGAAGCTTTCTTT.

The J gene is TRBJ2-1, the V gene TRBV5-1; possibly TRBD1 for D (5 bases). This CDR3 region has 15 residues. CDR1 SGHRS and CDR2 YFSETQ come from the germline V gene. With 0 bases removed from V and 6 bases from J, the gap between germline ends came to 13 bases. The CDR3 DNA sequence: TGCGCCAGCAGCTTGGAGGGGTTCGTGTCCAATGAGCAGTTCTTC. This sequence encodes CASSLEGFVSNEQFF. Combining the CDR3 with reference TRBV5-1 and TRBJ2-1 gives the whole variable domain KAGVTQTPRYLIKTRGQQVTLSCSPISGHRSVSWYQQTPGQGLQFLFEYFSETQRNKGNFPGRFSGRQFSNSRSEMNVSTLELGDSALYLCASSLEGFVSNEQFFGPGTRLTVL.

This clone appeared once. The chain uses TRBV15 and TRBJ1-5; TRBD1 agrees at 9 bases. CDR3 size: 15 residues. The V and J ends lost 4 bases and 6 bases, in that order; junction bases with no gene match: 7. Looked up from germline, CDR1 is LNHNV and CDR2 is YYDKDF (reference sequence). The CDR3 here is CATSIRQGERQPQHF. CDR3 nucleotide sequence: TGTGCCACCAGCATACGACAGGGGGAACGTCAGCCCCAGCATTTT.

The V call is TRBV6-6, the J call TRBJ1-2; 7 bases align to TRBD1. V was clipped by 8 bases and J by 1 base; unmatched bases: 7. CDR1 and CDR2 (germline): MNHNY, SVGAGI (reference sequence). The length of the CDR3 is 14 residues. This chain's CDR3 is CASHGQEHNYGYTF. As DNA, the CDR3 is TGTGCCAGCCACGGACAGGAACATAACTATGGCTACACCTTC.

V gene TRBV21-1 combines with J gene TRBJ1-5. TRBV21-1 is a pseudogene locus. The CDR3 runs to 16 residues. The CDR3 coding sequence is TGTGCCAGCAGCGTTGACCTCCGGGGATCCAATCAGCCCCAGCATTTT. It yields the protein CASSVDLRGSNQPQHF.

This clone was detected once. The V and J genes are TRBV5-4 and TRBJ1-5; TRBD1 might be the D (6 bases). V lost 4 bases to trimming and J lost 5 bases, with 13 bases between them. Germline V lookup: CDR1 SGHNT, CDR2 YYREEE (reference sequence). The length of the CDR3 is 14 residues. CDR3 nucleotides: TGTGCCAGCAGCCTCCAGGGGTCGGATCAGCCCCAGCATTTT. Its translation: CASSLQGSDQPQHF.

This chain joins TRBV9 and TRBJ2-1, with 9 bases fitting TRBD2. The length of the CDR3 is 17 residues. After removal of 0 bases from V and 5 bases from J, the junction contained 9 bases not matched to a gene. The germline gives CDR1 SGDLS, CDR2 YYNGEE. The CDR3 nucleotides are TGTGCCAGCAGCGTAGGAGGTAGCGGGAGTGTAAACAATGAGCAGTTCTTC. Translation gives CASSVGGSGSVNNEQFF.

In its sample, this clone was seen once. The chain uses TRBV19 and TRBJ2-3; TRBD1 is a possible D gene (6 bases). This CDR3 is built from 16 residues. Trimming left V 5 bases short and J 1 base short, with 16 bases between. Germline V gives CDR1 LNHDA, CDR2 SQIVND (reference sequence). The CDR3 protein is CASSPGTPTRTDTQYF. CDR3 nucleotide sequence: TGTGCCAGTAGTCCCGGGACACCCACCCGCACAGATACGCAGTATTTT.

V and J are TRBV7-9 and TRBJ2-5; weak D call: TRBD2 (7 bases). CDR1 SEHNR and CDR2 FQNEAQ come from the germline V gene (reference sequence). The CDR3 has 15 amino acids. V lost 5 bases and J lost 1, with 14 bases in between. The CDR3 is CASSPMGGPQETQYF. The CDR3 nucleotides are TGTGCCAGCAGCCCCATGGGGGGGCCCCAAGAGACCCAGTACTTC.

The rearrangement joins TRBV29-1 to TRBJ1-2; D remains unclear. CDR3 length: 11 residues. Germline CDR1 SQVTM, CDR2 ANQGSEA. Trimming took off 4 bases at V and 1 base at J, with 4 bases between the two ends. The CDR3 loop is CSVAVNYGYTF. CDR3 nucleotide sequence: TGCAGCGTTGCAGTTAACTATGGCTACACCTTC.

This clone was picked up a small number of times. The chain recombines TRBV3-1 (or the pseudogene TRBV3-2) with TRBJ1-2, with 7 nucleotides matching TRBD1. The CDR3 covers 13 residues. Germline trimming cut 4 bases from V and 7 bases from J; bases unmatched to any gene: 6. Looked up from germline, CDR1 is LGHDT and CDR2 is YNNKEL (reference sequence). The CDR3 DNA reads as TGTGCCAGCAGCCCCACAGGGGTAGGTGGCTACACCTTC. As protein: CASSPTGVGGYTF.

CDR3 in DNA: TGCGCCAGCAGCCAAGATACAGGAAGAAAGCTGTTTTTT. Translation gives CASSQDTGRKLFF. The chain recombines TRBV4-3 with TRBJ1-4; tentatively, D is TRBD1 (5 bases). Germline CDR1 is LGHNA and CDR2 is YSLEER. The CDR3 covers 13 residues. The V gene lost 0 bases and the J gene lost 14 bases, with 13 bases spanning the gap.

The V and J genes are TRBV3-1 (or the pseudogene TRBV3-2) and TRBJ2-7, with 7 bases aligning to TRBD1. This CDR3 has 15 residues. V lost 1 base to trimming and J lost 4 bases; unmatched junction nucleotides: 7. Germline V gene lookup returns CDR1 LGHDT and CDR2 YNNKEL (reference sequence). This chain's CDR3 is CASSQGPGQHYEQYF. CDR3 nucleotides: TGTGCCAGCAGCCAAGGGCCGGGACAGCATTACGAGCAGTACTTC.

This clone was detected a few times. V usage is TRBV5-1 and J usage is TRBJ1-1; maybe TRBD1 (6 bases). Germline-derived CDR1 and CDR2 are SGHRS and YFSETQ. This CDR3 comprises 16 residues. V was clipped by 0 bases and J by 0 bases, with 12 bases between them. The CDR3 DNA is TGCGCCAGCAGCTTGGGCAGGGGAGCCGTGAACACTGAAGCTTTCTTT. Protein sequence: CASSLGRGAVNTEAFF.

The genes are TRBV25-1 and TRBJ1-1, with D maybe TRBD1 (5 bases). The CDR3 length is 13 residues. V was shortened by 6 bases and J by 0 bases, with 8 bases between the two germline ends. From germline, CDR1 is MGHDK and CDR2 SYGVNS. The CDR3 coding sequence is TGTGCCAGCAGCCGACAGATGAACACTGAAGCTTTCTTT. Amino acids: CASSRQMNTEAFF.

The V gene is TRBV5-6, the J gene TRBJ2-3; 8 bases match TRBD1. V lost 4 bases to trimming and J lost 1 base; unmatched junction nucleotides: 8. Germline lookup yields CDR1 SGHDT and CDR2 YYEEEE. The CDR3 loop spans 16 amino acids. The CDR3 DNA reads as TGTGCCAGCAGCCCTAGGACAGGGTGGGGCACAGATACGCAGTATTTT. It codes for CASSPRTGWGTDTQYF.

This clone was recorded a few times. The rearrangement links TRBV6-5 to TRBJ1-5, with 11 bases fitting TRBD1. Germline CDR1 and CDR2: MNHEY and SVGAGI. V gave up 6 bases and J gave up 6 bases; unmatched junction bases: 4. This CDR3 has 14 amino acids. In DNA, the CDR3 is TGTGCCAGCAGACAGGGACAGGGGGTTCAGCCCCAGCATTTT. As protein: CASRQGQGVQPQHF.

The V gene is TRBV28, the J gene TRBJ2-6, with D tentatively TRBD1 (5 bases). V gave up 3 bases and J gave up 4 bases, with 19 bases separating them. Germline V gene lookup returns CDR1 MDHEN and CDR2 SYDVKM. This CDR3 is built from 18 residues. The CDR3 spells CASSFSGLSIQGANVLTF. In DNA, the CDR3 is TGTGCCAGCAGTTTTTCAGGGCTGAGTATCCAAGGGGCCAACGTCCTGACTTTC. Together with reference TRBV28 and TRBJ2-6, the CDR3 gives the full variable domain: DVKVTQSSRYLVKRTGEKVFLECVQDMDHENMFWYRQDPGLGLRLIYFSYDVKMKEKGDIPEGYSVSREKKERFSLILESASTNQTSMYLCASSFSGLSIQGANVLTFGAGSRLTVL.

The J gene is TRBJ2-3, the V gene TRBV5-1; TRBD2 matches 8 bases. CDR3 length equals 15 residues. Germline V gives CDR1 SGHRS, CDR2 YFSETQ. V lost 2 bases and J lost 2; bases outside the gene matches: 4. CDR3 sequence reads: CASSFLAGTTDTQYF. The DNA for the CDR3 is TGCGCCAGCAGCTTTTTAGCGGGAACCACAGATACGCAGTATTTT.

The chain couples TRBV5-1 to TRBJ1-5; D unclear. This CDR3 is built from 15 residues. Between the trimmed V and J ends, which lost 0 bases and 6 bases, there was a span of 13 bases. Looked up from germline, CDR1 is SGHRS and CDR2 is YFSETQ. The CDR3 sequence is CASSLAGGSAQPQHF. For the CDR3, the DNA is TGCGCCAGCAGCTTGGCCGGAGGCAGTGCTCAGCCCCAGCATTTT. The full variable domain, rest sourced from reference TRBV5-1 and TRBJ1-5, is KAGVTQTPRYLIKTRGQQVTLSCSPISGHRSVSWYQQTPGQGLQFLFEYFSETQRNKGNFPGRFSGRQFSNSRSEMNVSTLELGDSALYLCASSLAGGSAQPQHFGDGTRLSIL.

The rearrangement links TRBV29-1 to TRBJ2-3; possible D gene TRBD2, 5 bases. V lost 6 bases to trimming and J lost 4 bases, with 11 bases between them. Germline V lookup: CDR1 SQVTM, CDR2 ANQGSEA. The CDR3 consists of 12 residues. CDR3 sequence reads: CSVQRRPDTQYF. The CDR3 bases are TGCAGCGTCCAAAGGAGGCCAGATACGCAGTATTTT.